The rows below give T cell receptor beta chains drawn from one sample of a study of T-cell memory formation after mild COVID-19. MiXCR, run by TCRdb on the 5' RACE reads, gives a single entry per CDR3 protein. The table shows around 99,000 distinct CDR3 sequences, with around 14% occurring only once. The sequenced sample was PBMCs or a T cell subset sorted from them (not recorded which). All receptors come from a man aged 18 to 30 who had mild COVID-19 (a few samples of this study predate the infection). Cell type and time point are not known. Each CDR3 is given with its conserved first and last residue. The order of the fields is J gene, V gene, clone size, D gene, CDR3 DNA, CDR3 protein. D genes are given only for firm matches. Clone size appears in some rows only: once, few, many, or a class for an expanded clone.

j_call: TRBJ1-2
v_call: TRBV15
clone_size: many
d_call: .
cdr3_nt: TGTGCCACCAGCATTAGGACCGTATATGACTATGGCTACACCTTC
cdr3_aa: CATSIRTVYDYGYTF

j_call: TRBJ2-1
v_call: TRBV11-2
clone_size: .
d_call: .
cdr3_nt: TGTGCCAGCAGCTTATTAGCGAGGGGCTTTTACAATGAGCAGTTCTTC
cdr3_aa: CASSLLARGFYNEQFF

j_call: TRBJ2-7
v_call: TRBV12-3/TRBV12-4
clone_size: many
d_call: .
cdr3_nt: TGTGCCAGCAGTTTAACTCGGGCCGCAGATACCTACGAGCAGTACTTC
cdr3_aa: CASSLTRAADTYEQYF

j_call: TRBJ2-7
v_call: TRBV19
clone_size: few
d_call: .
cdr3_nt: TGTGCCAGTAGTATCACTCCCCCTGAGAGCCCCTACGAGCAGTACTTC
cdr3_aa: CASSITPPESPYEQYF

j_call: TRBJ2-5
v_call: TRBV7-2
clone_size: .
d_call: .
cdr3_nt: TGTGCCAGCAGCTTATCCAGGGGCGTCCAAGAGACCCAGTACTTC
cdr3_aa: CASSLSRGVQETQYF

j_call: TRBJ1-2
v_call: TRBV2
clone_size: .
d_call: .
cdr3_nt: TGTGCCAGCAGCGATGGACGGACTACTAACTATGGCTACACCTTC
cdr3_aa: CASSDGRTTNYGYTF

j_call: TRBJ2-7
v_call: TRBV27
clone_size: .
d_call: TRBD1
cdr3_nt: TGTGCCAGCAGTTTAAAGGGACAGGGTCGGTTGTACGAGCAGTACTTC
cdr3_aa: CASSLKGQGRLYEQYF

j_call: TRBJ1-5
v_call: TRBV4-1
clone_size: .
d_call: TRBD1
cdr3_nt: TGCGCCAGCAGCCACCGGTGGCAGGGGGCAAGCAATCAGCCCCAGCATTTT
cdr3_aa: CASSHRWQGASNQPQHF

j_call: TRBJ2-1
v_call: TRBV4-2
clone_size: few
d_call: TRBD2
cdr3_nt: TGTGCCAGCAGGCCTACTAGCGGGGTCGGCTTTGAGCAGTTCTTC
cdr3_aa: CASRPTSGVGFEQFF

j_call: TRBJ2-2
v_call: TRBV9
clone_size: few
d_call: .
cdr3_nt: TGTGCCAGCAGCTTCCGCGGGGGCAAGAACACCGGGGAGCTGTTTTTT
cdr3_aa: CASSFRGGKNTGELFF

j_call: TRBJ1-2
v_call: TRBV4-1
clone_size: many
d_call: .
cdr3_nt: TGCGCCAGCAGCCAGGACCTCGGGAGTATCTATGGCTACACCTTC
cdr3_aa: CASSQDLGSIYGYTF

j_call: TRBJ1-1
v_call: TRBV29-1
clone_size: few
d_call: .
cdr3_nt: TGCAGCGTTGGAGAGCTGAACACTGAAGCTTTCTTT
cdr3_aa: CSVGELNTEAFF

j_call: TRBJ2-3
v_call: TRBV6-5
clone_size: few
d_call: .
cdr3_nt: TGTGCCAGCAGTTTGCGACACTCTAGCACAGATACGCAGTATTTT
cdr3_aa: CASSLRHSSTDTQYF

j_call: TRBJ1-5
v_call: TRBV5-7
clone_size: .
d_call: .
cdr3_nt: TGTGCCAGCAGCAGACAGAACAATCAGCCCCAGCATTTT
cdr3_aa: CASSRQNNQPQHF

j_call: TRBJ1-2
v_call: TRBV9
clone_size: few
d_call: TRBD1
cdr3_nt: TGTGCCAGCAGCGTAGAAACGACAGGGCGGTATGGCTACACCTTC
cdr3_aa: CASSVETTGRYGYTF

j_call: TRBJ2-7
v_call: TRBV4-1
clone_size: few
d_call: .
cdr3_nt: TGCGCCAGCAGCCAAGTATTAAGGGCAGCCGGTTCCTACGAGCAGTACTTC
cdr3_aa: CASSQVLRAAGSYEQYF

j_call: TRBJ2-1
v_call: TRBV20-1
clone_size: few
d_call: .
cdr3_nt: TGCAGTGCTAGAGGCAGGGGCGGGAATGAGCAGTTCTTC
cdr3_aa: CSARGRGGNEQFF

j_call: TRBJ2-3
v_call: TRBV28
clone_size: many
d_call: TRBD2
cdr3_nt: TGTGCCAGCAGACCGGGACTAGCGGGGGGACCCACAGATACGCAGTATTTT
cdr3_aa: CASRPGLAGGPTDTQYF

j_call: TRBJ2-6
v_call: TRBV7-9
clone_size: once
d_call: .
cdr3_nt: TGTGCCAGCAGCACCGCGACGGCTGGGGCCAACGTCCTGACTTTC
cdr3_aa: CASSTATAGANVLTF

j_call: TRBJ2-7
v_call: TRBV4-1
clone_size: .
d_call: TRBD1
cdr3_nt: TGCGCCAGCAGCCAGAGACAGGGTAACGAGCAGTACTTC
cdr3_aa: CASSQRQGNEQYF

j_call: TRBJ1-3
v_call: TRBV29-1
clone_size: few
d_call: TRBD1
cdr3_nt: TGCAGCGTTAAGGGGGCTAATGGAAACACCATATATTTT
cdr3_aa: CSVKGANGNTIYF

j_call: TRBJ2-4
v_call: TRBV7-8
clone_size: few
d_call: .
cdr3_nt: TGTGCCAAAACGGGACACCCCAAAAACATTCAGTACTTC
cdr3_aa: CAKTGHPKNIQYF

j_call: TRBJ2-1
v_call: TRBV15
clone_size: .
d_call: .
cdr3_nt: TGTGCCACCAGCAGAGATAAGGGGTGGAATGAGCAGTTCTTC
cdr3_aa: CATSRDKGWNEQFF

j_call: TRBJ1-1
v_call: TRBV7-9
clone_size: few
d_call: .
cdr3_nt: TGTGCCAGCAGCTTGCTAGGGACTGAAGCTTTCTTT
cdr3_aa: CASSLLGTEAFF

j_call: TRBJ1-5
v_call: TRBV20-1
clone_size: few
d_call: .
cdr3_nt: TGCAGTGTTTCGGGACGGGGCAATCAGCCCCAGCATTTT
cdr3_aa: CSVSGRGNQPQHF

j_call: TRBJ1-1
v_call: TRBV19
clone_size: .
d_call: .
cdr3_nt: TGTGCCAGTAGTATTTCGTTCAGGGGAGCGGGTAACACTGAAGCTTTCTTT
cdr3_aa: CASSISFRGAGNTEAFF

j_call: TRBJ2-3
v_call: TRBV7-2
clone_size: few
d_call: .
cdr3_nt: TGTGCCAGCAGCCTACATACTAGGGGCGGGGCGGTTTCATATACGCAGTATTTT
cdr3_aa: CASSLHTRGGAVSYTQYF

j_call: TRBJ2-1
v_call: TRBV5-5
clone_size: few
d_call: TRBD2
cdr3_nt: TGTGCCAGCAGCAGGACTAGCCCCGTGGTTTTCGGTGAGCAGTTCTTC
cdr3_aa: CASSRTSPVVFGEQFF

j_call: TRBJ2-3
v_call: TRBV7-2
clone_size: many
d_call: .
cdr3_nt: TGTGCCAGCAGCTTAGTGCCCCTAGATACGCAGTATTTT
cdr3_aa: CASSLVPLDTQYF

j_call: TRBJ1-1
v_call: TRBV6-6
clone_size: .
d_call: .
cdr3_nt: TGTGCCAGCAGTTTCCCTTTCTACGAGGGTGGGGACACTGAAGCTTTCTTT
cdr3_aa: CASSFPFYEGGDTEAFF

j_call: TRBJ2-5
v_call: TRBV6-2/TRBV6-3
clone_size: .
d_call: TRBD2
cdr3_nt: TGTGCCAGCAGTTACGACGACGTAGCGGGGGGAGAAGAGACCCAGTACTTC
cdr3_aa: CASSYDDVAGGEETQYF

j_call: TRBJ1-1
v_call: TRBV7-2
clone_size: .
d_call: .
cdr3_nt: TGTGCCAGCAGCCCCGGCGGGTACACTGAAGCTTTCTTT
cdr3_aa: CASSPGGYTEAFF

j_call: TRBJ2-1
v_call: TRBV29-1
clone_size: many
d_call: TRBD2
cdr3_nt: TGCAGCGTTGAAGGGACTAGCGGGGACAATGAGCAGTTCTTC
cdr3_aa: CSVEGTSGDNEQFF

j_call: TRBJ2-5
v_call: TRBV11-2
clone_size: few
d_call: .
cdr3_nt: TGTGCCAGCAGACGTCCCGTCGGGAGAGGGGAGACCCAGTACTTC
cdr3_aa: CASRRPVGRGETQYF

j_call: TRBJ2-6
v_call: TRBV20-1
clone_size: .
d_call: TRBD2
cdr3_nt: TGCAGTGCTAGGGGGACTAACTCTGGGGCCAACGTCCTGACTTTC
cdr3_aa: CSARGTNSGANVLTF

j_call: TRBJ1-2
v_call: TRBV5-6
clone_size: few
d_call: .
cdr3_nt: TGTGCCAGCAGCTTGGATGGGGGAAGCTATGGCTACACCTTC
cdr3_aa: CASSLDGGSYGYTF

j_call: TRBJ2-7
v_call: TRBV4-1
clone_size: many
d_call: TRBD2
cdr3_nt: TGCGCCAGCAGCCAATCCGGGGGGGCCGCCTACGAGCAGTACTTC
cdr3_aa: CASSQSGGAAYEQYF